This entry describes one TCR beta chain. Its cognate antigen is unknown. The sample originates from a study of shared clonotypes between healthy human individuals. Looking at the study overall: The study enrolled a couple of women and three men aged 18 to 49.

CD45RO-negative, CCR7-selected cells formed the naive CD8 fraction, which excluded terminally differentiated effector memory CD45RA+ cells. Data came from immunoSEQ multiplex PCR; TCRdb stores just in-frame clones and leaves some out. The sample lists 1.5 million to 2.5 million clones, about 94% seen once, with 1.2% in the top ten. Overall study results and limits: Memory subsets had estimated richness that was generally smaller than that of naive subsets. Blood was the sole source, and tissue repertoires probably differ.

V lost 8 bases and J 0 bases, leaving 5 bases between the germline ends. Germline V gene sequence: CDR1 MGHDK, CDR2 SYGVNS. The CDR3 sequence is 11 residues long. The sequence derives from a man aged 18 to 30 in good health. The chain couples TRBV25-1 to TRBJ2-7, with D hard to call. The sample consisted of naive CD8+ T cells sorted from blood. In DNA, the CDR3 is TGTGCCAGCGGGGACTCCTACGAGCAGTACTTC. Translated: CASGDSYEQYF.